The T cell receptor (beta chain) under discussion was sequenced for a study of a mutant IDH1 vaccine in newly diagnosed glioma. As concerns this clone: Its specificity is not known.

Time point meaning: week 11, during vaccination. Every vaccine dose comprised 300 ug of mutant IDH1 20-mer peptide plus topical imiquimod. Clones were read by immunoSEQ multiplex PCR, and TCRdb kept only the in-frame ones, dropping some. The repertoire consists of about 32,000 clones, with roughly 80% occurring once and the leading ten covering almost 25%. The length of the CDR3 is 23 residues. The germline V gene has CDR1 MDHEN and CDR2 SYDVKM. V gave up 6 bases and J gave up 4 bases; unmatched junction bases: 27. The rearrangement uses TRBV28 and TRBJ2-1; 13 bases align to TRBD2. This TCR derives from a man between 25 and 39 years old with glioma. The sequencing here drew on PBMCs, taken from a glioma patient whose treatment included an IDH1 peptide vaccine. This chain's CDR3 is CASRLGRTGVGTSGVGAYNEQFF. DNA for the CDR3: TGTGCCAGCAGACTCGGACGGACAGGGGTAGGGACTAGCGGGGTGGGGGCTTACAATGAGCAGTTCTTC.